The 20 T cell receptor beta chains presented below share a single source sample, sequenced in a study of Graves' ophthalmopathy and Graves' hyperthyroidism. Amplification targeted the TCR beta CDR3 regions, with RNA transcripts as the source material. Following a first-round RT-PCR that used HTBI primers, a second-round multiplex PCR was carried out. TCRdb used MiXCR to reprocess the multiplex PCR reads, holding one entry per CDR3 protein. The table shows roughly 480,000 distinct CDR3 sequences, with approximately 15% occurring only once. Sequencing was performed on blood. The receptors were sampled from a woman aged 25 to 39 with Graves' ophthalmopathy.

In this sample, this clonotype turned up many times. The chain recombines TRBV7-2 with TRBJ2-5; TRBD2 matches at 8 bases. The germline CDR1 and CDR2 sequences are SGHTA and FQGNSA. This CDR3 is built from 14 residues. V shed 2 bases and J 6 bases; nucleotides not matched to a gene: 5. The CDR3 DNA follows: TGTGCCAGCAGCTTAAGCGGGAGTTCGAAGACCCAGTACTTC. Translating gives CASSLSGSSKTQYF.

This clonotype was observed a handful of times. CDR3 in amino acids: CASSPVGPGTPPQHF. The CDR3 DNA reads as TGTGCCAGCAGCCCGGTGGGCCCCGGCACACCGCCCCAGCATTTT. The rearrangement links TRBV7-9 to TRBJ1-5, with no clear D. V dropped 5 bases and J dropped 9 bases, with 20 bases sitting between them. The CDR3 is made up of 15 amino acids. Germline assignment: CDR1 SEHNR and CDR2 FQNEAQ (reference sequence).

The chain is built from TRBV27 and TRBJ1-1, with D perhaps TRBD1 (5 bases). The V end was cut by 5 bases, the J end by 0 bases, with 16 bases between. The CDR3 consists of 16 residues. Germline assignment: CDR1 MNHEY and CDR2 SMNVEV (reference sequence). The CDR3 reads CASSNSGTDMNTEAFF. Here the CDR3 DNA reads TGTGCCAGCAGTAACTCCGGGACGGATATGAACACTGAAGCTTTCTTT.

This clonotype has a handful of counts. The J gene is TRBJ2-2, the V gene TRBV30; D uncertain. Trimming left V 2 bases short and J 6 bases short, with 16 bases between. This CDR3 has 15 residues. Per the germline V gene, CDR1 is GTSNPN and CDR2 is SVGIG (reference sequence). CDR3 residues: CAWSSVGIGSGELFF. CDR3 nucleotides: TGTGCCTGGAGTTCAGTGGGAATAGGTTCCGGGGAGCTGTTTTTT.

The chain recombines TRBV6-1 with TRBJ2-7; weak D call: TRBD1 (5 bases). The CDR3 is 11 amino acids. Germline V gene sequence: CDR1 MNHNS, CDR2 SASEGT. The ends were cut back, 8 bases at V and 3 bases at J, with 8 bases in the middle. The CDR3 is CASGHLYEQYF. The DNA for the CDR3 is TGTGCCAGCGGACACCTCTACGAGCAGTACTTC.

The table lists this clonotype with many counts. The chain has TRBV7-2 and TRBJ1-2; D is undetermined. Germline V gene sequence: CDR1 SGHTA, CDR2 FQGNSA. V was shortened by 1 base and J by 1 base, with 4 bases between the two germline ends. This CDR3 is built from 13 residues. Written as DNA, the CDR3 is TGTGCCAGCAGCTTAGTTCTTAACTATGGCTACACCTTC. Protein sequence: CASSLVLNYGYTF.

About this clonotype itself: The CDR3 does not end in the conserved phenylalanine or tryptophan, so this is likely a read error. This sequence joins TRBV6-5 and TRBJ1-2; unclear D gene. There are 13 residues in the CDR3. Germline values: CDR1 MNHEY, CDR2 SVGAGI. The V end was cut by 8 bases, the J end by 4 bases, with 14 bases between. The CDR3 sequence: CASGSAQPYGYTV. The CDR3 DNA reads as TGTGCCAGCGGTTCGGCGCAGCCCTATGGCTACACCGTC.

The sample holds many counts of this clonotype. The CDR3 DNA follows: TGTGCCAGCAGTCCCGAGGACTGGAGGTCCTACGAGCAGTACTTC. Translating gives CASSPEDWRSYEQYF. The genes are TRBV28 and TRBJ2-7, with D possibly being TRBD2 (5 bases). The V end lost 5 bases, the J end lost 1 base, and 15 bases lay between the germline ends. The CDR3 covers 15 residues. Germline values: CDR1 MDHEN, CDR2 SYDVKM.

This clonotype was recorded many times. The chain joins TRBV12-3 or TRBV12-4 to TRBJ1-5; tentatively, D is TRBD1 (5 bases). Trimming stripped 6 bases from V and 6 bases from J, with 18 bases between. The CDR3 is 15 amino acids. For the CDR3, the DNA is TGTGCCAGCAGCAGATCTCGGGGCTTTCCTCAGCCCCAGCATTTT. Translating gives CASSRSRGFPQPQHF.

Ten or more counts support this clonotype. The V call is TRBV6-5, the J call TRBJ2-5; D is uncertain. Trimming left V 4 bases short and J 5 bases short, with 11 bases between. The CDR3 totals 13 residues. CDR1 and CDR2 (germline): MNHEY, SVGAGI. The CDR3: CASSSPDGETQYF. The CDR3 DNA is TGTGCCAGCAGTTCCCCCGATGGGGAGACCCAGTACTTC.

The chain couples TRBV6-1 to TRBJ1-2, with D unresolved. The CDR3 is made up of 16 amino acids. CDR1 and CDR2 (germline): MNHNS, SASEGT. V was clipped by 1 base and J by 3 bases, with 15 bases between them. The chain's CDR3 is CASSEGEQTWYYGYTF. The CDR3 bases are TGTGCCAGCAGTGAAGGAGAACAGACCTGGTACTATGGCTACACCTTC.

Here the CDR3 DNA reads TGCAGTGTGATGCGGGGTGGACAGTCGTCTGTCCACGAGCAGTACTTC. It encodes CSVMRGGQSSVHEQYF. The rearrangement uses TRBV20-1 and TRBJ2-7; D is possibly TRBD1 or TRBD2 (6 bases each). Germline V lookup: CDR1 DFQATT, CDR2 SNEGSKA (reference sequence). V lost 7 bases and J 5 bases, leaving 27 bases between the germline ends. The CDR3 covers 16 residues.

In this sample, this clonotype turned up many times. The CDR3 is CASSPPVGEQYF. The CDR3 region has the DNA TGTGCCAGCAGTCCCCCAGTTGGGGAGCAGTACTTC. The gene calls are TRBV12-3 or TRBV12-4 and TRBJ2-7; D is uncertain. The V gene lost 5 bases and the J gene lost 7 bases, with 12 bases spanning the gap. The CDR3 contains 12 residues.

This clonotype was counted at least ten times. The rearrangement joins TRBV5-1 to TRBJ1-2; TRBD1 matches 7 bases. Looked up from germline, CDR1 is SGHRS and CDR2 is YFSETQ. The CDR3 has 15 residues. Trimming took 1 base from V and 2 from J; bases not matched to a gene: 5. In nucleotides, the CDR3 is TGCGCCAGCAGCTTGTACACAGGGGCGAACTATGGCTACACCTTC. Translating it yields CASSLYTGANYGYTF.

This clonotype was found once. The chain uses TRBV11-2 and TRBJ2-1; D is undetermined. Trimming removed 4 bases at V and 7 bases at J, with 8 bases between. This CDR3 is 12 amino acids long. The germline CDR1 and CDR2 sequences are SGHAT and FQNNGV. The CDR3 here is CASSYDPNEQFF. In DNA form, the CDR3 reads TGTGCCAGCAGCTACGACCCGAATGAGCAGTTCTTC.

This clonotype was counted ten times or more. The V gene is TRBV24-1, the J gene TRBJ2-5, with TRBD1 matching over 7 bases. The CDR3 is made up of 16 amino acids. V lost 3 bases to trimming and J lost 5 bases; unmatched junction nucleotides: 11. Germline V lookup: CDR1 KGHDR, CDR2 SFDVKD. The CDR3 region has the DNA TGTGCCACCAGTGATCGGAGAGGGGGCGTTCTGGAGACCCAGTACTTC. Translation: CATSDRRGGVLETQYF.

This clonotype showed up just a few times. This chain uses TRBV28 with TRBJ2-7; 7 bases map to TRBD2. The CDR3 is made up of 14 amino acids. V lost 10 bases to trimming and J lost 3 bases; unmatched junction nucleotides: 12. CDR1 is MDHEN and CDR2 is SYDVKM in the germline V gene. For the CDR3, the DNA is TGTGCCACCCGCCCCACTAGCGCGCGCTACGAGCAGTACTTC. It is translated as CATRPTSARYEQYF.

V usage is TRBV10-3 and J usage is TRBJ2-7, with TRBD1 identical over 9 bases. The CDR3 covers 15 residues. The V segment lost 0 bases and the J segment 5 bases; nucleotides outside the gene matches: 5. The germline CDR1 and CDR2 sequences are ENHRY and SYGVKD. CDR3: CAISESGTGSNEQYF. The CDR3 region has the DNA TGTGCCATCAGTGAGTCCGGGACAGGGTCCAACGAGCAGTACTTC.

Note on this clonotype: This sequence may be a read error, since a much larger clone differs from it by one base. The chain has TRBV11-2 and TRBJ1-2, with 7 bases fitting TRBD1. Per the germline V gene, CDR1 is SGHAT and CDR2 is FQNNGV. This CDR3 has 14 residues. CDR3 region: CAGSSPRQGGGYTF. As DNA, the CDR3 is TGTGCCGGCAGCTCACCCCGACAGGGTGGTGGCTACACCTTC.

The table lists this clonotype with a count of one. V and J are TRBV7-8 and TRBJ2-5; D perhaps matches TRBD1 (5 bases). Germline V lookup: CDR1 SGHVS, CDR2 FQNEAQ. V lost 4 bases, J lost 5 bases, and 11 bases lay in between. The length of the CDR3 is 13 residues. CDR3 nucleotides: TGTGCCAGCAGCTCAAACTACAGGGAGACCCAGTACTTC. Translated, it gives CASSSNYRETQYF.